These 17 T cell receptor beta chains originate from one sample sequenced in a study of patients and donors after allogeneic stem cell transplantation. A single record per CDR3 protein comes from TCRdb applying MiXCR to the RT-PCR reads. The sample has some 230,000 distinct CDR3 sequences, around an eighth seen once. The sequenced sample consisted of blood, either unsorted or a sorted T cell fraction (not recorded which). All receptors come from a human donor who was either an allogeneic HSCT recipient or a stem cell or donor lymphocyte infusion donor (not recorded which). It is not recorded whose cells these are; they may come from a transplant donor.

This clonotype appeared a few times. This rearrangement joins TRBV6-2 or TRBV6-3 to TRBJ1-2; D call uncertain. CDR3 size: 13 residues. The germline V and J ends were trimmed by 7 bases and 8 bases, with 17 bases remaining between them. Germline-derived CDR1 and CDR2 are MNHEY and SVGEGT. CDR3 sequence reads: CASTEPPDKGYTF. In DNA form, the CDR3 reads TGTGCCAGCACCGAACCTCCGGATAAGGGCTACACCTTC.

This clonotype was recorded many times. CDR3 nucleotides: TGTGCCAGCAGTTTCGGGCAGGGTTTCACAGATACGCAGTATTTT. Its protein product is CASSFGQGFTDTQYF. The chain recombines TRBV12-3 or TRBV12-4 with TRBJ2-3; possibly TRBD1 for D (5 bases). The length of the CDR3 is 15 residues. V was shortened by 3 bases and J by 2 bases, with 12 bases between the two germline ends.

V usage is TRBV11-2 and J usage is TRBJ2-4; D not resolved. The CDR3 runs 12 residues. Between the trimmed V and J ends, which lost 5 bases and 6 bases, there was a span of 8 bases. Germline values: CDR1 SGHAT, CDR2 FQNNGV. The CDR3 protein is CASSPGRNIQYF. Written as DNA, the CDR3 is TGTGCCAGCAGCCCTGGAAGAAACATTCAGTACTTC. Variable domain in full (rest from reference TRBV11-2 and TRBJ2-4): EAGVAQSPRYKIIEKRQSVAFWCNPISGHATLYWYQQILGQGPKLLIQFQNNGVVDDSQLPKDRFSAERLKGVDSTLKIQPAKLEDSAVYLCASSPGRNIQYFGAGTRLSVL.

This clonotype turned up a few times. The chain employs TRBV7-2 and TRBJ2-7, with a weak D call TRBD1 (5 bases). The CDR3 extends over 14 amino acids. CDR1 and CDR2 (germline): SGHTA, FQGNSA. Trimming took 3 bases from V and 0 from J, leaving 9 bases between them. DNA for the CDR3: TGTGCCAGCAGCTTCTCGACAGCCTCCTACGAGCAGTACTTC. Translated: CASSFSTASYEQYF.

The chain couples TRBV5-5 to TRBJ2-1; TRBD1 might be the D (6 bases). V lost 6 bases and J lost 7, with 17 bases in between. CDR3 length equals 14 residues. CDR1 and CDR2 (germline): SGHKS, YYEKEE (reference sequence). Here the CDR3 DNA reads TGTGCCAGCACCTGGGCAGGGGTAAAGAATGAGCAGTTCTTC. Translated: CASTWAGVKNEQFF.

This clonotype has only a few counts. The CDR3 spells CASSLGLSEGETQYF. CDR3 in DNA: TGCGCCAGCAGCTTGGGTCTTTCGGAAGGAGAGACCCAGTACTTC. The J gene is TRBJ2-5, the V gene TRBV5-1, with D unclear. The CDR3 is 15 residues long. Germline V lookup: CDR1 SGHRS, CDR2 YFSETQ. Trimming removed 0 bases from V and 4 bases from J, with 13 bases in between.

In this sample, this clonotype turned up many times. The chain carries TRBV5-4 and TRBJ2-7; 8 bases match TRBD1. This CDR3 has 15 residues. Germline V gene data show CDR1 as SGHNT and CDR2 as YYREEE (reference sequence). Germline trimming cut 2 bases from V and 3 bases from J; bases unmatched to any gene: 7. Written as DNA, the CDR3 is TGTGCCAGCAGCTTCCTCCCGGGACAGGACTACGAGCAGTACTTC. It translates to CASSFLPGQDYEQYF. Combining the CDR3 with reference TRBV5-4 and TRBJ2-7 gives the whole variable domain ETGVTQSPTHLIKTRGQQVTLRCSSQSGHNTVSWYQQALGQGPQFIFQYYREEENGRGNFPPRFSGLQFPNYSSELNVNALELDDSALYLCASSFLPGQDYEQYFGPGTRLTVT.

Comments on this clonotype: The conserved closing phenylalanine or tryptophan is absent in this CDR3, likely reflecting a read error. Because the CDR3's place on the DNA is in doubt, the DNA is left out and the CDR3 is given as listed by TCRdb. CDR3 amino acids: CASSLVGALPEV. This rearrangement joins TRBV11-2 to TRBJ2-6; the table assigns TRBD2, which was not confirmed against the DNA. The CDR3 length is 12 residues, termini included. Germline CDR1 and CDR2: SGHAT and FQNNGV.

The J gene is TRBJ2-7, the V gene TRBV6-5; D call uncertain. Germline loops: CDR1 MNHEY, CDR2 SVGAGI. CDR3 length equals 15 residues. Trimming pared 4 bases from V and 0 bases from J, leaving 13 bases between. The CDR3 region has the DNA TGTGCCAGCAGTTCCACAGTAGGTGGCTCCTACGAGCAGTACTTC. Its translation is CASSSTVGGSYEQYF.

In its sample, this clonotype was seen many times. The rearrangement links TRBV4-2 to TRBJ2-1; no reliable D call. The CDR3 has 16 residues. V was pared by 2 bases and J by 2 bases, with 13 bases between. Germline CDR1 and CDR2: LGHNA and YNFKEQ. The CDR3 DNA follows: TGTGCCAGCAGCCAAACACTGCGTAATACCTACAATGAGCAGTTCTTC. Its translation: CASSQTLRNTYNEQFF.

This clonotype was counted only a few times. V is TRBV6-1 and J is TRBJ1-2; 8 nucleotides match TRBD1. Trimming cost V 6 bases and J 4 bases; bases outside gene matches: 13. The CDR3 loop spans 16 amino acids. The V gene's germline CDR1 is MNHNS and CDR2 SASEGT. The DNA for the CDR3 is TGTGCCAGCAGGGAAAGGCTTGGACAGGGAGGCTATGGCTACACCTTC. Its translation is CASRERLGQGGYGYTF.

This clonotype was counted a few times. The V and J genes are TRBV5-1 and TRBJ1-1, with D possibly matching TRBD1 (6 bases). Per the germline V gene, CDR1 is SGHRS and CDR2 is YFSETQ. The CDR3 is made up of 16 amino acids. Trimming cost V 0 bases and J 4 bases, with 16 bases left between them. In DNA, the CDR3 is TGCGCCAGCAGCTTGGATGCGGGGGGCGCGTTCACTGAAGCTTTCTTT. The encoded protein is CASSLDAGGAFTEAFF.

This clonotype was counted ten times or more. The chain recombines TRBV20-1 with TRBJ2-2; D might be TRBD1 (5 bases). The germline V gene encodes CDR1 DFQATT and CDR2 SNEGSKA (reference sequence). There are 15 residues in the CDR3. The CDR3 region is CSVKGWAGSTGELFF. In DNA form, the CDR3 reads TGCAGCGTCAAAGGCTGGGCAGGGTCCACCGGGGAGCTGTTTTTT.

The V and J genes are TRBV6-1 and TRBJ2-7, with D hard to call. This CDR3 is 12 amino acids long. Trimming removed 6 bases from V and 2 bases from J, with 8 bases in between. Germline values: CDR1 MNHNS, CDR2 SASEGT. The CDR3 DNA sequence: TGTGCCAGCAGATTTACAGCCTACGAGCAGTACTTC. It codes for CASRFTAYEQYF.

This chain links TRBV6-2 or TRBV6-3 with TRBJ2-3; D may be TRBD1 or TRBD2 (5 bases each). The CDR3 covers 18 residues. Germline loops: CDR1 MNHEY, CDR2 SVGEGT. V lost 1 base to trimming and J lost 0 bases, with 17 bases between them. This chain's CDR3 is CASSYFEGTGYSTDTQYF. The CDR3 DNA reads TGTGCCAGCAGTTACTTCGAAGGGACGGGGTACAGCACAGATACGCAGTATTTT.

The chain is built from TRBV7-3 and TRBJ2-1; 11 bases agree with TRBD2. With V trimmed by 6 bases and J by 8 bases, 9 bases remained unmatched. This CDR3 contains 15 residues. From germline, CDR1 is SGHTA and CDR2 FQGTGA. CDR3: CASRSGTSGVHEQFF. The CDR3, as DNA: TGTGCCAGCAGAAGTGGGACTAGCGGAGTCCATGAGCAGTTCTTC.

This clonotype was observed a few times. The chain carries TRBV7-6 and TRBJ2-7; maybe TRBD2 (7 bases). CDR3 size: 15 residues. Germline V gene data show CDR1 as SGHVS and CDR2 as FNYEAQ. V was clipped by 4 bases and J by 3 bases, with 16 bases between them. The CDR3: CASSSGARGSYEQYF. The CDR3 DNA reads TGTGCCAGCAGCTCGGGGGCGCGCGGGAGCTACGAGCAGTACTTC.